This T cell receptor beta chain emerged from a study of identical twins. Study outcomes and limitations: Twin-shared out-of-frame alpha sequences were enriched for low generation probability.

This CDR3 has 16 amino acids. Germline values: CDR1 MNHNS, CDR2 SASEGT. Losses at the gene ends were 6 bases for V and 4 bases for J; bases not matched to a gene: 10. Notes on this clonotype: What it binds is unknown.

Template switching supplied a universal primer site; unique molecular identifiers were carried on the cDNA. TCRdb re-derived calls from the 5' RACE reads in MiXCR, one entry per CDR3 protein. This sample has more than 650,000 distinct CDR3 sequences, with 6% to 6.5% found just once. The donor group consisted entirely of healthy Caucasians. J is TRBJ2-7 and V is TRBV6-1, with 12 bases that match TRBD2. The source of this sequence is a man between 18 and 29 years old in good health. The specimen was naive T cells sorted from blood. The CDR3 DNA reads TGTGCCAGCAGACCAATTGGACTAGCGGGACCTTACGAGCAGTACTTC. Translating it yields CASRPIGLAGPYEQYF.